The 32 T cell receptor beta chains reported below all come from one sample, sequenced in a study of CD8 T cells in Susac syndrome. RNA in amounts of roughly 0.5 to 1 ug was reverse transcribed with random hexamers. In TCRdb, the immunoSEQ multiplex PCR reads were re-called with MiXCR into one record per CDR3 protein. The sample holds about 150,000 distinct CDR3 sequences; about 94% are singletons and the top ten take about 0.21%. Sequenced material: CD8+ T cells from PBMCs. All receptors come from a human donor with multiple sclerosis.

This rearrangement joins TRBV12-3 or TRBV12-4 to TRBJ1-1; 8 nucleotides match TRBD1. The CDR3 is made up of 15 amino acids. V dropped 7 bases and J dropped 6; count of bases not matched to a gene: 13. CDR3 sequence reads: CASNPLGQGRAEAFF. For the CDR3, the DNA is TGTGCCAGCAACCCTCTCGGACAGGGTAGGGCTGAAGCTTTCTTT.

The chain combines TRBV29-1 with TRBJ1-1; D unresolved. Germline V gene lookup returns CDR1 SQVTM and CDR2 ANQGSEA. This CDR3 region has 16 residues. V shed 3 bases and J shed 1 base, with 18 bases lying between them. CDR3 nucleotides: TGCAGCGTTGATCAATCCCCCCAGGAAGCGAACACTGAAGCTTTCTTT. As protein: CSVDQSPQEANTEAFF.

The chain couples TRBV14 to TRBJ1-1; 7 bases are shared with TRBD1. The CDR3 runs to 15 residues. With 3 bases clipped from V and 4 bases from J, the junction kept 8 bases outside the gene matches. Germline-derived CDR1 and CDR2 are SGHDN and FVKESK. The CDR3 DNA follows: TGTGCCAGCAGCCACGCGGAGGGACAGCTCACTGAAGCTTTCTTT. Protein product: CASSHAEGQLTEAFF.

The rearrangement links TRBV30 to TRBJ1-6, with D perhaps matching TRBD1 (5 bases). The germline V gene has CDR1 GTSNPN and CDR2 SVGIG (reference sequence). Deletions cut 1 base from V and 2 bases from J, with 18 bases between. There are 18 residues in the CDR3. DNA for the CDR3: TGTGCCTGGAGTGCTCCCGAGGGGTTTGGGACCTATAATTCACCCCTCCACTTT. It translates to CAWSAPEGFGTYNSPLHF.

This clonotype occurred once. This chain connects TRBV6-6 to TRBJ1-6, with TRBD1 as a possible D gene (5 bases). The CDR3 contains 15 residues. CDR1 and CDR2 from the germline V gene are MNHNY and SVGAGI (reference sequence). The V and J ends lost 6 bases and 6 bases respectively, with 15 bases between them. CDR3 DNA sequence: TGTGCCAGCAGGCGGGAGGGAGGGACTAATTCACCCCTCCACTTT. It translates to CASRREGGTNSPLHF.

The chain couples TRBV3-1 to TRBJ1-2; D uncertain. This CDR3 is built from 12 residues. Per the germline V gene, CDR1 is LGHDT and CDR2 is YNNKEL (reference sequence). V was clipped by 2 bases and J by 6 bases, with 7 bases between them. In DNA, the CDR3 is TGTGCCAGCAGCCAAAATAGTGATGGCTACACCTTC. This gives the protein CASSQNSDGYTF.

The table lists this clonotype with a count of one. V usage is TRBV12-3 or TRBV12-4 and J usage is TRBJ1-4; D possibly corresponds to TRBD1 (5 bases). V was shortened by 6 bases and J by 11 bases, with 16 bases between the two germline ends. CDR3 length: 13 amino acids. In DNA form, the CDR3 reads TGTGCCAGCAGCCCGGGGCTTGGCAAGAAACTGTTTTTT. Protein: CASSPGLGKKLFF.

CDR3 sequence reads: CASSLFPDRGFEQYF. For the CDR3, the DNA is TGCGCCAGCAGCTTGTTTCCGGACAGGGGATTCGAGCAGTACTTC. The chain carries TRBV5-1 and TRBJ2-7, with TRBD1 identical over 9 bases. Losses at the gene ends were 1 base for V and 6 bases for J; bases not matched to a gene: 8. The CDR3 is made up of 15 amino acids. Germline CDR1 reads SGHRS; CDR2 reads YFSETQ.

V gene TRBV29-1 combines with J gene TRBJ1-4, with D perhaps matching TRBD1 (5 bases). The CDR3 has 15 amino acids. Germline V gene sequence: CDR1 SQVTM, CDR2 ANQGSEA. Between the trimmed V and J ends, which lost 6 bases and 3 bases, there was a span of 17 bases. This chain's CDR3 is CSVGGQGRSNEKLFF. CDR3 nucleotides: TGCAGCGTCGGAGGGCAGGGCCGCTCTAATGAAAAACTGTTTTTT. The full variable domain, completed using reference TRBV29-1 and TRBJ1-4, is SAVISQKPSRDICQRGTSLTIQCQVDSQVTMMFWYRQQPGQSLTLIATANQGSEATYESGFVIDKFPISRPNLTFSTLTVSNMSPEDSSIYLCSVGGQGRSNEKLFFGSGTQLSVL.

The V call is TRBV10-3, the J call TRBJ1-5; 9 positions match TRBD1. V gave up 5 bases and J gave up 4 bases; unmatched junction bases: 6. Germline-derived CDR1 and CDR2 are ENHRY and SYGVKD. This CDR3 has 15 amino acids. CDR3 region: CAISRDREANQPQHF. The DNA for the CDR3 is TGTGCCATCAGTAGGGACAGGGAGGCAAATCAGCCCCAGCATTTT.

V and J are TRBV7-6 and TRBJ2-7; 9 nucleotides line up with TRBD2. The germline CDR1 and CDR2 sequences are SGHVS and FNYEAQ. The CDR3 is 15 amino acids. V lost 2 bases to trimming and J lost 0 bases; unmatched junction nucleotides: 2. CDR3 coding DNA: TGTGCCAGCAGCTTACTAGCGGGGAGCTCCTACGAGCAGTACTTC. The encoded protein is CASSLLAGSSYEQYF.

The rearrangement uses TRBV11-2 and TRBJ1-1; tentatively, D is TRBD1 (5 bases). CDR1 is SGHAT and CDR2 is FQNNGV in the germline V gene. Trimming took off 2 bases at V and 4 bases at J, with 14 bases between the two ends. This CDR3 region has 15 residues. CDR3: CASSLRRDSATEAFF. DNA for the CDR3: TGTGCCAGCAGCTTACGCCGAGACAGCGCCACTGAAGCTTTCTTT.

The chain recombines TRBV19 with TRBJ1-5, with a possible D match to TRBD1 (6 bases). Germline loops: CDR1 LNHDA, CDR2 SQIVND (reference sequence). Deletions cut 7 bases from V and 3 bases from J, with 19 bases between. This CDR3 has 16 residues. The CDR3 loop reads CASITRQAPLNQPQHF. The CDR3 nucleotides are TGTGCCAGTATCACGAGACAGGCGCCACTCAATCAGCCCCAGCATTTT.

The rearrangement links TRBV19 to TRBJ2-4, with D unclear. Germline V gives CDR1 LNHDA, CDR2 SQIVND (reference sequence). The V end was cut by 3 bases, the J end by 0 bases, with 9 bases between. This CDR3 contains 15 residues. The CDR3 DNA follows: TGTGCCAGTAGTATTGACTTGCTAGCCAAAAACATTCAGTACTTC. It encodes CASSIDLLAKNIQYF.

The chain uses TRBV20-1 and TRBJ2-3; no definite D call. The CDR3 spans 13 residues. CDR1 is DFQATT and CDR2 is SNEGSKA in the germline V gene (reference sequence). Trimming left V 1 base short and J 0 bases short, with 5 bases between. The CDR3 bases are TGCAGTGCTAGAGTCCGGAGCACAGATACGCAGTATTTT. Its protein product is CSARVRSTDTQYF.

CDR3 protein: CSAISGGSSYNEQFF. The CDR3 nucleotides are TGCAGTGCTATAAGCGGGGGAAGCTCCTACAATGAGCAGTTCTTC. The V gene is TRBV20-1, the J gene TRBJ2-1; the match to TRBD2 covers 8 bases. Trimming at V came to 4 bases and at J to 0 bases, leaving 5 bases not matched to a gene. The germline CDR1 and CDR2 sequences are DFQATT and SNEGSKA (reference sequence). The CDR3 covers 15 residues.

This chain uses TRBV29-1 with TRBJ1-1; TRBD1 aligns across 7 bases. Germline V gene data show CDR1 as SQVTM and CDR2 as ANQGSEA. The CDR3 covers 13 residues. V shed 8 bases and J 1 base; nucleotides not matched to a gene: 7. This CDR3 is CSSWDSQNTEAFF. The CDR3 nucleotides are TGCAGCTCGTGGGACAGCCAGAACACTGAAGCTTTCTTT. Supplemented by reference TRBV29-1 and TRBJ1-1, the full variable domain reads SAVISQKPSRDICQRGTSLTIQCQVDSQVTMMFWYRQQPGQSLTLIATANQGSEATYESGFVIDKFPISRPNLTFSTLTVSNMSPEDSSIYLCSSWDSQNTEAFFGQGTRLTVV.

V gene TRBV20-1 combines with J gene TRBJ1-2; no clear D gene. The V and J ends lost 0 bases and 6 bases respectively, with 8 bases between them. Germline V gene sequence: CDR1 DFQATT, CDR2 SNEGSKA (reference sequence). The CDR3 totals 12 residues. Written as DNA, the CDR3 is TGCAGTGCTAGAGATCCTGGGGATGGCTACACCTTC. Its protein product is CSARDPGDGYTF.

The chain combines TRBV7-9 with TRBJ2-1; a possible D gene is TRBD2 (5 bases). Germline V lookup: CDR1 SEHNR, CDR2 FQNEAQ (reference sequence). The CDR3 is made up of 15 amino acids. The V and J ends lost 5 bases and 4 bases respectively, with 15 bases between them. For the CDR3, the DNA is TGTGCCAGCAGCCCTGGCGGGTCAGGATACAATGAGCAGTTCTTC. As protein: CASSPGGSGYNEQFF.

The chain combines TRBV24-1 with TRBJ2-5; 10 bases are shared with TRBD1. The V segment lost 5 bases and the J segment 4 bases; nucleotides outside the gene matches: 9. The germline V gene has CDR1 KGHDR and CDR2 SFDVKD. The CDR3 has 16 amino acids. CDR3 sequence: CATSGEGQGLVETQYF. The CDR3 DNA reads as TGTGCCACCAGTGGTGAGGGACAGGGGTTGGTAGAGACCCAGTACTTC.

This clonotype was counted a single time. The V gene is TRBV2, the J gene TRBJ1-1; no clear D. Per the germline V gene, CDR1 is SNHLY and CDR2 is FYNNEI. V was pared by 9 bases and J by 5 bases, with 10 bases between. The CDR3 contains 11 residues. The CDR3 sequence is CASTTNTEAFF. The CDR3 bases are TGTGCCAGTACAACGAATACTGAAGCTTTCTTT.

V is TRBV30 and J is TRBJ2-5; D perhaps matches TRBD1 (7 bases). The CDR3 is 14 amino acids. The V and J ends lost 1 base and 1 base respectively, with 10 bases between them. Looked up from germline, CDR1 is GTSNPN and CDR2 is SVGIG (reference sequence). CDR3 sequence reads: CAWSGRDSQETQYF. CDR3 in DNA: TGTGCCTGGAGTGGGAGGGACAGCCAAGAGACCCAGTACTTC.

The genes are TRBV20-1 and TRBJ1-1; 8 bases align to TRBD1. This CDR3 region has 17 residues. V shed 3 bases and J 0 bases; nucleotides not matched to a gene: 12. Germline lookup yields CDR1 DFQATT and CDR2 SNEGSKA (reference sequence). The CDR3 DNA reads TGCAGTGCTAGGGCCCGTAGGGACAGGATTATGAACACTGAAGCTTTCTTT. Amino acid sequence: CSARARRDRIMNTEAFF.

The V and J genes are TRBV20-1 and TRBJ2-3, with 13 bases identical to TRBD2. This CDR3 has 16 amino acids. Trimming at V came to 5 bases and at J to 1 base, leaving 6 bases not matched to a gene. In germline, CDR1 is DFQATT, CDR2 SNEGSKA (reference sequence). CDR3 DNA: TGCAGTGCTTCCCTCGGACTAGCGGGGGGCACAGATACGCAGTATTTT. Its translation: CSASLGLAGGTDTQYF.

The V gene is TRBV15, the J gene TRBJ2-7; D tentatively fits TRBD1 or TRBD2 (5 bases each). Germline V gene data show CDR1 as LNHNV and CDR2 as YYDKDF (reference sequence). The V gene lost 5 bases and the J gene lost 7 bases, with 15 bases spanning the gap. The CDR3 consists of 13 residues. This CDR3 reads CATSGTALGEQYF. Written as DNA, the CDR3 is TGTGCCACCAGCGGGACGGCACTGGGGGAGCAGTACTTC.

CDR3 coding DNA: TGTGCCAGCAGTTTTAAGACTAGCGGGGGCCTCGCGAACACCGGGGAGCTGTTTTTT. It specifies CASSFKTSGGLANTGELFF. The chain combines TRBV7-9 with TRBJ2-2; 12 bases are a match to TRBD2. The V gene's germline CDR1 is SEHNR and CDR2 FQNEAQ (reference sequence). Trimming cost V 6 bases and J 0 bases; bases outside gene matches: 11. The CDR3 spans 19 residues. Drawing the rest from reference TRBV7-9 and TRBJ2-2, the complete variable domain is DTGVSQNPRHKITKRGQNVTFRCDPISEHNRLYWYRQTLGQGPEFLTYFQNEAQLEKSRLLSDRFSAERPKGSFSTLEIQRTEQGDSAMYLCASSFKTSGGLANTGELFFGEGSRLTVL.

This sequence joins TRBV19 and TRBJ1-2; the D is unclear. CDR3 length: 14 amino acids. V was clipped by 5 bases and J by 0 bases, with 10 bases between them. CDR1 is LNHDA and CDR2 is SQIVND in the germline V gene (reference sequence). The CDR3 nucleotides read TGTGCCAGTAGTGCCTCGCCTACTAACTATGGCTACACCTTC. Protein: CASSASPTNYGYTF.

This rearrangement joins TRBV6-5 to TRBJ1-5, with D perhaps matching TRBD1 (5 bases). This CDR3 is built from 13 residues. Trimming removed 8 bases from V and 3 bases from J, with 11 bases in between. Per germline, CDR1 MNHEY and CDR2 SVGAGI. The CDR3 nucleotides read TGTGCCAGCTCGGGGGTTAACAATCAGCCCCAGCATTTT. This codes for CASSGVNNQPQHF.

The V call is TRBV10-3, the J call TRBJ1-2; no reliable D call. The CDR3 length is 13 residues. The germline gives CDR1 ENHRY, CDR2 SYGVKD. Trimming stripped 2 bases from V and 6 bases from J, with 10 bases between. The CDR3 nucleotides read TGTGCCATCAGTGAGAGACCAGACCATGGCTACACCTTC. Translated: CAISERPDHGYTF.

This chain links TRBV30 with TRBJ2-7; perhaps TRBD2 as D (6 bases). Germline values: CDR1 GTSNPN, CDR2 SVGIG (reference sequence). The V gene lost 3 bases and the J gene lost 1 base, with 10 bases spanning the gap. The CDR3 sequence is 13 residues long. The CDR3 sequence is CAWRDGTSYEQYF. Here the CDR3 DNA reads TGTGCCTGGAGGGACGGGACTTCCTACGAGCAGTACTTC.

The chain recombines TRBV4-1 with TRBJ1-2; TRBD1 is a possible D gene (5 bases). V gave up 4 bases and J gave up 4 bases, with 13 bases separating them. There are 14 residues in the CDR3. From germline, CDR1 is MGHRA and CDR2 YSYEKL. The CDR3 coding sequence is TGCGCCAGCAGCCGCCTAGGGGAGGCCTATGGCTACACCTTC. It translates to CASSRLGEAYGYTF.

The V gene is TRBV29-1, the J gene TRBJ1-2; 8 positions agree with TRBD1. Germline V CDR1 and CDR2: SQVTM, ANQGSEA. The V segment lost 4 bases and the J segment 4 bases; nucleotides outside the gene matches: 5. The CDR3 is 13 amino acids. CDR3 nucleotides: TGCAGCGTTGGACAGGGGACCTCCTATGGCTACACCTTC. Its translation is CSVGQGTSYGYTF.